Shown below are 14 T cell receptor beta chains from a single sample sequenced in a study of identical twins. MiXCR was run by TCRdb on the 5' RACE reads, yielding one entry per CDR3 protein. The sample lists approximately 220,000 distinct CDR3 sequences; around 8.1% were seen once. The sample also formed part of further work on yellow fever vaccine responses in identical twins.

Sequencing was done on a sample of memory (CD45RO+) T cells sorted from blood. These receptors came from a woman under 30 in good health.

V is TRBV7-2 and J is TRBJ2-5, with D possibly matching TRBD1 (5 bases). This CDR3 has 15 residues. Germline V gene lookup returns CDR1 SGHTA and CDR2 FQGNSA. Trimming pared 1 base from V and 4 bases from J, leaving 13 bases between. CDR3 DNA sequence: TGTGCCAGCAGCTTAGACGCAGGGCGTCTAGAGACCCAGTACTTC. Protein: CASSLDAGRLETQYF.

The J gene is TRBJ1-5, the V gene TRBV20-1; 7 bases line up with TRBD1. The junction had 15 bases not matched to a gene; V was cut back by 6 bases and J by 4 bases. Germline V gives CDR1 DFQATT, CDR2 SNEGSKA (reference sequence). The CDR3 is made up of 16 amino acids. The CDR3 loop reads CSALPTGWGPNQPQHF. The CDR3 nucleotides are TGCAGTGCCCTACCGACAGGGTGGGGGCCAAATCAGCCCCAGCATTTT.

This clonotype occurred many times. This chain links TRBV4-1 with TRBJ2-7, with TRBD2 matching 7 bases. The germline V gene has CDR1 MGHRA and CDR2 YSYEKL. The CDR3 is 18 amino acids. Losses at the gene ends were 1 base for V and 3 bases for J; bases not matched to a gene: 15. The CDR3 DNA follows: TGCGCCAGCAGCCAAGCCCCCCTCCAGACTAGCCGGAGCTACGAGCAGTACTTC. Translation gives CASSQAPLQTSRSYEQYF.

This clonotype was counted only a few times. The chain joins TRBV11-3 to TRBJ2-6; TRBD2 matches 14 bases. The CDR3 is 23 residues long. Germline CDR1 and CDR2: SGHNT and YENEEA. Trimming took 0 bases from V and 0 from J; bases not matched to a gene: 13. The CDR3 reads CASSLEFGLAGGGGHSGANVLTF. Written as DNA, the CDR3 is TGTGCCAGCAGCTTAGAGTTTGGACTAGCGGGAGGAGGAGGTCACTCTGGGGCCAACGTCCTGACTTTC.

The sample holds many counts of this clonotype. J is TRBJ2-2 and V is TRBV3-1; D is unclear. Germline lookup yields CDR1 LGHDT and CDR2 YNNKEL (reference sequence). With 4 bases removed from V and 0 bases from J, the gap between germline ends came to 9 bases. The CDR3 runs 15 residues. CDR3 sequence (DNA): TGTGCCAGCAGCCGTATTCGGGCGAACACCGGGGAGCTGTTTTTT. It specifies CASSRIRANTGELFF.

The genes are TRBV2 and TRBJ1-5; D uncertain. The germline gives CDR1 SNHLY, CDR2 FYNNEI. This CDR3 has 14 residues. V lost 4 bases to trimming and J lost 7 bases, with 14 bases between them. Here the CDR3 DNA reads TGTGCCAGCAGTGCCGCCCTATTGAGCCAGCCCCAGCATTTT. Protein: CASSAALLSQPQHF. Using reference TRBV2 and TRBJ1-5 for the parts outside the CDR3, the full variable domain is EPEVTQTPSHQVTQMGQEVILRCVPISNHLYFYWYRQILGQKVEFLVSFYNNEISEKSEIFDDQFSVERPDGSNFTLKIRSTKLEDSAMYFCASSAALLSQPQHFGDGTRLSIL.

V gene TRBV19 combines with J gene TRBJ1-2; no clear D. Germline V gene data show CDR1 as LNHDA and CDR2 as SQIVND (reference sequence). The CDR3 is made up of 12 amino acids. In DNA, the CDR3 is TGTGCTAGTCGGTCACTTGACTATGGCTACACCTTC. Protein product: CASRSLDYGYTF. Looking up the rest from reference TRBV19 and TRBJ1-2 gives the full variable domain: DGGITQSPKYLFRKEGQNVTLSCEQNLNHDAMYWYRQDPGQGLRLIYYSQIVNDFQKGDIAEGYSVSREKKESFPLTVTSAQKNPTAFYLCASRSLDYGYTFGSGTRLTVV.

In its sample, this clonotype was seen many times. The chain couples TRBV4-3 to TRBJ2-1; possible D gene TRBD2, 7 bases. The CDR3 runs to 18 residues. Trimming stripped 0 bases from V and 4 bases from J, with 19 bases between. Germline values: CDR1 LGHNA, CDR2 YSLEER. CDR3 sequence reads: CASSQDVRGAQGYNEQFF. Written as DNA, the CDR3 is TGCGCCAGCAGCCAAGATGTCCGGGGGGCGCAAGGTTACAATGAGCAGTTCTTC.

This clonotype was detected only a few times. The CDR3 coding sequence is TGTGCCAGCAGCCCGGGGGAAAGAAACACTGAAGCTTTCTTT. Its protein product is CASSPGERNTEAFF. The chain joins TRBV7-8 to TRBJ1-1; TRBD1 might be the D (5 bases). Germline CDR1 SGHVS, CDR2 FQNEAQ. Trimming took 5 bases from V and 2 from J, leaving 12 bases between them. The CDR3 is 14 amino acids.

This clonotype was observed a handful of times. This chain uses TRBV7-8 with TRBJ2-2, with D possibly matching TRBD1 (8 bases). The CDR3 spans 17 residues. Between the trimmed V and J ends, which lost 5 bases and 1 base, there was a span of 17 bases. Germline CDR1 reads SGHVS; CDR2 reads FQNEAQ. CDR3 residues: CASSPRGGTGNTGELFF. Written as DNA, the CDR3 is TGTGCCAGCAGCCCTCGGGGAGGGACAGGGAACACCGGGGAGCTGTTTTTT.

The J gene is TRBJ2-5, the V gene TRBV20-1, with 12 bases lining up with TRBD2. V lost 5 bases and J lost 7; bases outside the gene matches: 8. The CDR3 spans 14 residues. The germline gives CDR1 DFQATT, CDR2 SNEGSKA (reference sequence). CDR3 DNA: TGCAGTGCTTCAACTAGCGGGGGGCTGGGGACCCAGTACTTC. Its translation: CSASTSGGLGTQYF.

The J gene is TRBJ2-2, the V gene TRBV12-3 or TRBV12-4; 9 nucleotides line up with TRBD2. V shed 3 bases, J shed 7 bases, and the junction held 6 bases outside the gene matches. This CDR3 is 15 amino acids long. The CDR3 coding sequence is TGTGCCAGCAGTTTGCGGGGGGGCCGGGTCGGGGAGCTGTTTTTT. Its protein product is CASSLRGGRVGELFF.

This clonotype showed up just a few times. This chain connects TRBV11-2 to TRBJ2-1; 12 bases agree with TRBD2. The CDR3 sequence is 18 residues long. Germline-derived CDR1 and CDR2 are SGHAT and FQNNGV. J lost 3 bases, V lost 4 bases, and 10 bases had no gene match. CDR3 loop: CASSSLTSGSYLYNEQFF. CDR3 in DNA: TGTGCCAGCAGCTCCCTGACTAGCGGGAGTTACCTCTACAATGAGCAGTTCTTC.

This clonotype was counted at least ten times. This rearrangement joins TRBV5-1 to TRBJ2-7; 9 nucleotides agree with TRBD1. Germline V CDR1 and CDR2: SGHRS, YFSETQ. Trimming cost V 1 base and J 4 bases; bases outside gene matches: 3. This CDR3 has 14 residues. In DNA, the CDR3 is TGCGCCAGCAGCTTGACGGGACAGGGATACGAGCAGTACTTC. Protein product: CASSLTGQGYEQYF.